The 5 T cell receptor beta chains below come from one sample, sequenced in a study of blood T cells in healthy people across ages (dated by TCRdb to between 2014 and 2016). Library preparation used 5' RACE. The reads were generated on an Illumina HiSeq 2500. A second PCR of roughly 7 to 11 cycles was performed with a sample-barcoded 5' primer and a J-beta primer mix. In TCRdb, the public reads were trimmed at Q25 with fastp and aligned with MiXCR, with productive beta chains retained. Identical CDR3 protein sequences are pooled into one entry, listed with their most common genes and DNA. The sample table contains 650,000 to 800,000 distinct CDR3 sequences; only one count was recorded for around two fifths of them. The ten most abundant clones make up approximately 19% of the sample. The specimen was blood. The origin of the receptors is a man in his 60s in good health.

The chain couples TRBV6-4 to TRBJ2-7, with TRBD1 matching 12 bases. Trimming cost V 7 bases and J 4 bases; bases outside gene matches: 8. Germline lookup yields CDR1 MRHNA and CDR2 SNTAGT. The length of the CDR3 is 15 residues. CDR3 protein: CASTVRDRGRYEQYF. The CDR3 DNA is TGTGCCAGCACCGTCCGGGACAGGGGGCGGTACGAGCAGTACTTC.

The chain uses TRBV5-1 and TRBJ2-1; 12 bases line up with TRBD2. Judging by the DNA end, TRBJ2-7 fits better; the J call may be wrong. The CDR3 is made up of 16 amino acids. The germline CDR1 and CDR2 sequences are SGHRS and YFSETQ. The CDR3 sequence: CASSLGTSGTYNEQYF. CDR3 in DNA: TGCGCCAGCAGCTTGGGGACTAGCGGGACCTACAATGAGCAGTACTTC.

The chain links TRBV14 to TRBJ2-7; the D gene could be TRBD1 or TRBD2 (5 bases each). The ends were cut back, 5 bases at V and 3 bases at J, with 14 bases in the middle. Germline V lookup: CDR1 SGHDN, CDR2 FVKESK. The CDR3 runs 14 residues. CDR3 sequence: CASSAGTDLYEQYF. In DNA form, the CDR3 reads TGTGCCAGCAGCGCCGGGACGGATCTCTACGAGCAGTACTTC.

The chain has TRBV27 and TRBJ2-7; D is unresolved. Trimming shortened V by 6 bases and J by 3 bases, and 12 bases separated the two germline ends. Germline V gives CDR1 MNHEY, CDR2 SMNVEV (reference sequence). CDR3 length: 13 amino acids. The CDR3 DNA follows: TGTGCCAGCAGCAAAGGAGACATCTACGAGCAGTACTTC. The encoded protein is CASSKGDIYEQYF.

This clonotype has just a few counts. The J gene is TRBJ2-5, the V gene TRBV4-1; TRBD2 matches at 7 bases. The CDR3 is 17 amino acids. The V and J ends lost 1 base and 2 bases, in that order; junction bases with no gene match: 10. Germline lookup yields CDR1 MGHRA and CDR2 YSYEKL. The chain's CDR3 is CASSQVSSAGRQETQYF. In DNA form, the CDR3 reads TGCGCCAGCAGCCAAGTCTCATCAGCGGGGCGTCAAGAGACCCAGTACTTC.